The 3 T cell receptor beta chains below all came from one sample that was sequenced in a study of response to subunit inactivated influenza vaccine. MiXCR, applied by TCRdb to the RT-PCR reads, yields one record per CDR3 protein. The data contain 500,000 to 600,000 distinct CDR3 sequences, 11% of them seen just once; the ten biggest clones take up about 11%. Another study also made use of these data, one on T cells expressing NK-cell markers. According to that study: Libraries used 5'RACE template switching adding universal primer site and UMIs.

Specimen: PBMCs from blood, collected on the day of vaccination. The receptors come from a man in his forties or fifties who received an inactivated influenza vaccine.

The V call is TRBV9, the J call TRBJ2-2; D gene uncertain. V shed 0 bases and J shed 0 bases, with 3 bases lying between them. CDR1 SGDLS and CDR2 YYNGEE come from the germline V gene. CDR3 size: 14 residues. The CDR3 DNA reads TGTGCCAGCAGCGTAGAGGCGAACACCGGGGAGCTGTTTTTT. Translation: CASSVEANTGELFF.

The chain carries TRBV10-3 and TRBJ2-3, with TRBD1 identical over 10 bases. Germline V gives CDR1 ENHRY, CDR2 SYGVKD. The CDR3 extends over 16 amino acids. With 10 bases clipped from V and 0 bases from J, the junction kept 10 bases outside the gene matches. The CDR3 nucleotides read TGTGCCACAACCACCGGGACAGGGGACAGCACAGATACGCAGTATTTT. Translation gives CATTTGTGDSTDTQYF.

This clonotype was observed a few times. The chain links TRBV5-1 to TRBJ2-5; 7 bases line up with TRBD2. This CDR3 comprises 14 residues. The germline V gene encodes CDR1 SGHRS and CDR2 YFSETQ. V lost 3 bases, J lost 2 bases, and 4 bases stayed unmatched. The CDR3 DNA is TGCGCCAGCAGCTCCGGGACTACTCAAGAGACCCAGTACTTC. This encodes CASSSGTTQETQYF.